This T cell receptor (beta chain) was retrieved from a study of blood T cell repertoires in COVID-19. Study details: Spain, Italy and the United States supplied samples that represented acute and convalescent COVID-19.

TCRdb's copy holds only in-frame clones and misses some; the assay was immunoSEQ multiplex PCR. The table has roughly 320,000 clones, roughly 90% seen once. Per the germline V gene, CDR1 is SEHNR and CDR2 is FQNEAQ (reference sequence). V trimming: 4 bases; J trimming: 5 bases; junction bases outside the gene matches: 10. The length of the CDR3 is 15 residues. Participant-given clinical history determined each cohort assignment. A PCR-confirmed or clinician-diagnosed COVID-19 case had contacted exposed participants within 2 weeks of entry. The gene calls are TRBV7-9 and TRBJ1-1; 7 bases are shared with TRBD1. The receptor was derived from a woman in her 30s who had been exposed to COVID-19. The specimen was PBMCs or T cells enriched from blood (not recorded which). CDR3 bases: TGTGCCAGCAGCTCCAAAACAGGGGAGTTAACTGAAGCTTTCTTT. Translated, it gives CASSSKTGELTEAFF.